The clone carrying this T cell receptor beta chain has only a few counts. Its specificity is not known. V gave up 8 bases and J gave up 3 bases, with 10 bases separating them. CDR1 and CDR2 (germline): LGHDT, YNNKEL (reference sequence). The CDR3 totals 13 residues. TCRdb re-called the 5' RACE reads through MiXCR, storing one row per CDR3 protein. The table has about 410,000 distinct CDR3 sequences, more than 15% seen once. This sample is drawn from a study of T-cell memory formation after mild COVID-19. Study-level information: In these data, TCR clusters were largely donor specific.

Study-level results: Still unconfirmed is whether the second-wave clones peaking on day 37 recognized SARS-CoV-2. In pre-infection memory, a portion of responding clones appeared, which suggested that cross-reactive memory joined.

J is TRBJ2-2 and V is TRBV3-1, with D perhaps being TRBD1 or TRBD2 (6 bases each). The receptor's source is a man between 18 and 29 years old who had mild COVID-19 (a few samples of this study predate the infection). Cell type and time point are not known. The sample consisted of PBMCs or a T cell subset sorted from them (not recorded which). The CDR3 region is CASFGGHTGELFF. The CDR3 DNA is TGTGCCAGCTTTGGGGGGCACACCGGGGAGCTGTTTTTT.